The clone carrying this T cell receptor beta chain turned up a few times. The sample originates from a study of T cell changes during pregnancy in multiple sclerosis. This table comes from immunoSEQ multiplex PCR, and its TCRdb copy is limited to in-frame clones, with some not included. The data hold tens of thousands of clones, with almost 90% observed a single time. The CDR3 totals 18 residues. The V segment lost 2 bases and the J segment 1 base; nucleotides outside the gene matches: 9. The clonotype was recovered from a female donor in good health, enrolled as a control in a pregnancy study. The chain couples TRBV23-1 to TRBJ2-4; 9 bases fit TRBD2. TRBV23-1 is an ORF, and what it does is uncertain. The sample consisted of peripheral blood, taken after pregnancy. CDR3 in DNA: TGCGCCAGCAGTCAAAAGGTAGCGGGAGTGGGGGCCAAAAACATTCAGTACTTC. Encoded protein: CASSQKVAGVGAKNIQYF.